Sequencing of this T cell receptor beta chain was carried out in a study of response to subunit inactivated influenza vaccine. The germline CDR1 and CDR2 sequences are MNHNY and SVGAGI (reference sequence). The CDR3 has 12 residues. V was clipped by 6 bases and J by 5 bases, with 10 bases between them. This clonotype occurred a few times. TCRdb re-called the RT-PCR reads with MiXCR, one entry per CDR3 protein. Of about 650,000 distinct CDR3 sequences in the sample, approximately 15% were seen once. The chain links TRBV6-6 to TRBJ2-5, with unresolved D. The sequence came from a man aged 50 to 59 who received an inactivated influenza vaccine. The sequencing here drew on PBMCs from blood, taken roughly 12 days after vaccination. CDR3 loop: CASRGNWETQYF. The DNA of the CDR3 is TGTGCCAGCAGGGGGAACTGGGAGACCCAGTACTTC.